This TCR beta chain is drawn from a study of CD8+ T cells in alopecia areata. Alopecia areata patients gave lesional scalp punch biopsies and peripheral blood samples. CD4+ and CD8+ T cells were sorted from PBMCs. Extracted RNA was reverse transcribed into cDNA, the sequencing template. Sequenced by immunoSEQ multiplex PCR; TCRdb stores in-frame clones only, minus some. The table records some 130,000 clones, approximately 49% of them present only once. The CDR3 extends over 16 amino acids. Germline V gene lookup returns CDR1 SGDLS and CDR2 YYNGEE. V dropped 4 bases and J dropped 1 base, with 17 bases sitting between them. Regarding the study as a whole: Greater clonality was observed in lesional scalp samples, especially alopecia totalis/universalis, versus normal scalp.

With respect to this clone: Its cognate antigen is unknown.

The genes are TRBV9 and TRBJ2-5; D perhaps matches TRBD2 (5 bases). The sequence derives from a human donor with alopecia areata. Sequencing was performed on CD8+ T cells sorted from blood, taken at week 0. The CDR3 DNA sequence: TGTGCCAGCAGCCTAGCCGGGGAATGGTTCCAAGAGACCCAGTACTTC. This translates into CASSLAGEWFQETQYF.